These 9 T cell receptor beta chains share one sample of origin, sequenced in a study of blood T cells in healthy people across ages. Using a J-beta primer mix together with a sample-barcoded 5' primer, a second PCR was run for roughly 6 to 11 cycles. TCRdb analysed the 5' RACE reads with MiXCR anew, one entry per CDR3 protein. The sample carries about 1.1 million distinct CDR3 sequences, 35% to 40% recorded once. Sequencing used blood. The receptors derive from a man between 18 and 29 years old in good health.

The rearrangement uses TRBV28 and TRBJ1-2, with D unclear. The V and J ends lost 9 bases and 1 base respectively, with 6 bases between them. The CDR3 consists of 11 residues. The germline gives CDR1 MDHEN, CDR2 SYDVKM. The CDR3 coding sequence is TGTGCCAGTGCATATAACTATGGCTACACCTTC. Protein product: CASAYNYGYTF.

The table lists this clonotype with a few counts. The chain is built from TRBV12-3 or TRBV12-4 and TRBJ2-1, with D maybe TRBD2 (5 bases). V was shortened by 6 bases and J by 8 bases, with 11 bases between the two germline ends. This CDR3 region has 12 residues. CDR3 DNA sequence: TGTGCCAGCAGGCTCACGAGGGATGAGCAGTTCTTC. Translation gives CASRLTRDEQFF.

The chain employs TRBV4-2 and TRBJ1-5, with 8 nucleotides matching TRBD1. Germline V gives CDR1 LGHNA, CDR2 YNFKEQ. The J segment lost 8 bases and the V segment lost 1 base, leaving 13 bases of the junction unmatched. CDR3 length equals 17 residues. The chain's CDR3 is CASSQGASTGGREPQHF. The DNA of the CDR3 is TGTGCCAGCAGCCAAGGGGCCAGTACAGGGGGACGGGAGCCCCAGCATTTT.

Comments on this clonotype: A junction boundary mismatches the germline segment, possibly from a read error. The genes are TRBV30 and TRBJ1-1; D is possibly TRBD1 (5 bases). CDR3 length: 13 residues. CDR1 GTSNPN and CDR2 SVGIG come from the germline V gene (reference sequence). This CDR3 is CAWSGGGFTEVFF. Written as DNA, the CDR3 is TGTGCCTGGAGCGGTGGGGGGTTCACTGAAGTTTTCTTT.

The chain employs TRBV7-2 and TRBJ2-3; D unresolved. Deletions cut 1 base from V and 2 bases from J, with 4 bases between. CDR3 length equals 13 residues. The germline CDR1 and CDR2 sequences are SGHTA and FQGNSA. CDR3: CASSLVYTDTQYF. CDR3 DNA sequence: TGTGCCAGCAGCTTAGTGTACACAGATACGCAGTATTTT.

This clonotype was counted between two and nine times. The chain joins TRBV28 to TRBJ1-1; a weak D match, TRBD1 (6 bases). V lost 5 bases and J 0 bases, leaving 19 bases between the germline ends. This CDR3 contains 17 residues. Germline V gives CDR1 MDHEN, CDR2 SYDVKM. CDR3 residues: CASSPGGAGVLNTEAFF. The CDR3 DNA sequence: TGTGCCAGCAGTCCCGGCGGGGCAGGGGTCCTGAACACTGAAGCTTTCTTT.

The sample holds a few counts of this clonotype. The rearrangement links TRBV20-1 to TRBJ1-6; D call uncertain. V was trimmed by 4 bases and J by 6 bases, leaving 10 bases between them. The CDR3 length is 13 residues. In germline, CDR1 is DFQATT, CDR2 SNEGSKA (reference sequence). This CDR3 is CSATGNGNSPLHF. In DNA, the CDR3 is TGCAGTGCTACGGGAAATGGTAATTCACCCCTCCACTTT.

In the case of this clonotype: The germline gene is not matched at one end of the junction; a read error may be the cause. The J gene is TRBJ2-1, the V gene TRBV7-2; D is ambiguous. The CDR3 length is 13 residues. Germline values: CDR1 SGHTA, CDR2 FQGNSA. The CDR3 is CVSSFTPYNEQFF. The CDR3 DNA reads as TGTGTCAGCAGCTTCACCCCCTACAATGAGCAGTTCTTC.

This clonotype was counted ten times or more. The genes are TRBV7-2 and TRBJ1-5; D call uncertain. The V gene lost 8 bases and the J gene lost 9 bases, with 14 bases spanning the gap. CDR3 length: 12 residues. CDR1 and CDR2 from the germline V gene are SGHTA and FQGNSA. The CDR3 loop reads CASARYSGPQHF. Here the CDR3 DNA reads TGTGCCAGCGCGAGATACTCAGGGCCCCAGCATTTT.